A selection of T cell receptor beta chains follows, all from one sample in a study of long-term antiretroviral therapy in people with HIV. Profiling relied on immunoSEQ multiplex PCR, and the TCRdb table lists in-frame clones only, not all of them. The table includes about 24,000 clones, 80% to 85% detected once. The material sequenced was unsorted PBMCs, taken approximately 4.1 years after starting antiretroviral therapy. These receptors originate from a man aged 25 to 40 with HIV. CDR3s leave out the opening cysteine and the closing phenylalanine or tryptophan. The listing skips clone size in some rows; elsewhere it reads once, few, many or a size class.

size,V,CDR3
few,TRBV18,ASSPPPGDSNQPQH
-,TRBV6-5,ASSYGPLAKNIQY
-,TRBV13,ASSLRGGPSLQY
-,TRBV7-2,ASSLVGGSGYGYT
-,TRBV30,AWSVPLAGNYGYT
once,TRBV2,ASTDIGTAEKLF
-,TRBV11-2,ASSAGGNTEAF
-,TRBV7-3,ASSIDQGDYGYT
-,TRBV5-6,ASSWGQGTYEQY
few,TRBV4-1,ASSQVGNQPQH
-,TRBV6-1,AVSGRDIGLNEQF
-,TRBV25-1,ASSEWVGPDTQY
-,TRBV18,ASSSFDRGNTEAF
once,TRBV18,ASSPQDSTYNEQF
-,TRBV18,ASSPLGGAGNEQF
-,TRBV7-6,ASSFGLASYEQY
-,TRBV30,AWSVLKVQETQY
medium-sized,TRBV5-8,ASSPQWPDSYT
-,TRBV5-1,ASSLSPGTVSGNTIY
-,TRBV19,ASAGLAAYEQY
once,TRBV10-3,ATETGTGNNEQF
few,TRBV6-5,ASRELTGGRSPLH
-,TRBV7-9,ASSFNRGNTGNEQF
few,TRBV7-9,ASRPNREANSPLH
-,TRBV4-1,ASSQVRGQTQY
-,TRBV4-3,ASSQVYPVDTQY
-,TRBV5-1,ASSLGGTQY
-,TRBV5-4,ASSLVGEGTAEQY
-,TRBV5-1,ASSFSGRGTGELF
-,TRBV7-2,ASSSQGSNYGYT
-,TRBV28,ASSTLAVKNIQY
once,TRBV12-5,ASGLVVAGGPSEQF
-,TRBV15,ATSLWTGDQETQY
-,TRBV27,ASSRGREETQY
-,TRBV29-1,SVEDAGSGEQF
-,TRBV28,ASSSGQKEKLF
few,TRBV28,ASSLPGTDGEKLF
-,TRBV5-1,ASSLAGRDTQY
few,TRBV18,ASSYDKEKLF
-,TRBV28,ASSLGGTRNQPQH
-,TRBV6-5,ASRGWVENTEAF
-,TRBV19,ASKYGRGGPTDTQY
-,TRBV2,ASMGLAGEETQY
-,TRBV5-1,ASSRTGADYNEQF
-,TRBV7-3,ASSLAGQGYEQY
-,TRBV7-9,ASSLDRAGGRF
-,TRBV12-5,ASGLSLVRGRKSGANVLT
once,TRBV5-6,ASSLYYNEQF
-,TRBV19,ASSPGEGAKTQY
-,TRBV11-2,ASSLGQGVTNYGYT
-,TRBV6-1,ASAEGLAGAYEQY
-,TRBV30,AWSVGSNQPQH
-,TRBV19,ASSIFTLPSSPLH
once,TRBV30,AWTWNEKLF
-,TRBV5-6,ASSSDQNIQY